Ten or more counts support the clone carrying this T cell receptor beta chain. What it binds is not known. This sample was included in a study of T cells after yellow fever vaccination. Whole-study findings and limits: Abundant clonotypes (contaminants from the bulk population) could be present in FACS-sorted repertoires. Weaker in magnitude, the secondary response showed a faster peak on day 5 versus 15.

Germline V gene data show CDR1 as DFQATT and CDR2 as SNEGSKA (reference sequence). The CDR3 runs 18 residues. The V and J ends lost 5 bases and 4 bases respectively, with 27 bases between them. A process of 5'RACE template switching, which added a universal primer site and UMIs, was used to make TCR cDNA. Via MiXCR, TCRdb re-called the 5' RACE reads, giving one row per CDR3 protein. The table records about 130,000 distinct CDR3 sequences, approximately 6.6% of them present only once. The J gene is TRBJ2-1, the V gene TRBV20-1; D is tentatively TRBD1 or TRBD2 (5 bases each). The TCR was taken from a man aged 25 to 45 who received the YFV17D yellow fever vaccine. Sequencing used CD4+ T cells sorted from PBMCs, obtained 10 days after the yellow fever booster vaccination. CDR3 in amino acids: CSAWALATGPNGYNEQFF. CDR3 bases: TGCAGTGCTTGGGCGCTAGCAACGGGGCCCAATGGGTACAATGAGCAGTTCTTC.